Listed below are T cell receptor beta chains from one sample, sequenced in a study of cytomegalovirus exposure and HLA in healthy donors. Libraries were prepared by immunoSEQ multiplex PCR; TCRdb keeps only in-frame clonotypes and omits some of them. The sample consists of about 130,000 clones, less than 85% of them appearing once. The material sequenced was PBMCs. The source of these receptors is a man aged 35-49 years in good health and CMV-seronegative. CDR3s include the opening cysteine and the closing phenylalanine or tryptophan. The D gene is left open where the match is weak. Size is omitted from some rows. Given values are once, few, many or a class for expanded clones.

TRBJ1-3	TRBV18	NA	NA	CASSSIQGGSGNTIYF	TGTGCCAGCTCGTCTATACAGGGTGGCTCTGGAAACACCATATATTTT
TRBJ2-7	TRBV27	TRBD2	NA	CASRDHGLVGEQYF	TGTGCCAGCAGGGACCACGGACTAGTGGGCGAGCAGTACTTC
TRBJ1-1	TRBV5-4	TRBD1	NA	CASSPGTGGAPLNTEAFF	TGCGCCAGCAGCCCGGGGACAGGGGGAGCCCCGCTGAACACTGAAGCTTTCTTT
TRBJ1-1	TRBV11-2	TRBD1	once	CASSWDSGTEAFF	TGTGCCAGCAGCTGGGACAGTGGGACTGAAGCTTTCTTT
TRBJ2-1	TRBV5-8	NA	NA	CASSSTTSSYNEQFF	TGTGCCAGCAGCTCGACCACTAGCTCCTACAATGAGCAGTTCTTC
TRBJ2-1	TRBV5-6	TRBD2	NA	CASNLLAEARDEQFF	TGTGCCAGCAACCTACTAGCGGAAGCACGGGATGAGCAGTTCTTC
TRBJ2-6	TRBV5-6	NA	NA	CASSLVGGPANVLTF	TGTGCCAGCAGCTTGGTGGGGGGGCCTGCCAACGTCCTGACTTTC
TRBJ2-7	TRBV10-3	TRBD1	NA	CAISETGDEYF	TGTGCCATCAGTGAGACAGGGGATGAGTACTTC
TRBJ2-7	TRBV10-3	NA	NA	CAIRKEDYLSSYEQYF	TGTGCCATCAGGAAGGAAGACTACCTTAGCTCCTACGAGCAGTACTTC
TRBJ1-6	TRBV7-2	TRBD1	NA	CASSSRGQGADSPLHF	TGTGCCAGCAGCTCTCGTGGGCAGGGGGCTGACTCACCCCTCCACTTT
TRBJ1-5	TRBV7-8	NA	NA	CASSYTSNQPQHF	TGTGCCAGCAGTTACACTAGCAATCAGCCCCAGCATTTT
TRBJ1-1	TRBV7-3	NA	NA	CASSMQSNTEAFF	TGTGCCAGCAGCATGCAGTCGAACACTGAAGCTTTCTTT
TRBJ2-7	TRBV7-3	TRBD1	NA	CASSLARGPYEQYF	TGTGCCAGCAGCTTAGCCAGGGGGCCATACGAGCAGTACTTC
TRBJ2-3	TRBV5-1	NA	few	CASSKSQGTSTDTQYF	TGCGCCAGCAGCAAGAGTCAGGGGACGTCCACAGATACGCAGTATTTT
TRBJ1-2	TRBV29-1	TRBD1	NA	CSVVGQPDHGHTF	TGCAGCGTTGTGGGACAGCCTGACCATGGCCACACCTTC
TRBJ1-1	TRBV28	TRBD1	NA	CASRPRQGNTEAFF	TGTGCCAGCAGGCCGAGACAGGGGAACACTGAAGCTTTCTTT
TRBJ2-3	TRBV19	NA	NA	CASSMVTQSDTQYF	TGTGCCAGTAGTATGGTGACTCAGTCAGATACGCAGTATTTT
TRBJ2-2	TRBV2	TRBD1	NA	CASVRDRWAGELFF	TGTGCCAGCGTCCGGGACAGGTGGGCCGGGGAGCTGTTTTTT
TRBJ2-1	TRBV9	TRBD2	NA	CASSALAGGFFEQFF	TGTGCCAGCAGCGCGCTAGCGGGAGGGTTCTTTGAGCAGTTCTTC
TRBJ2-1	TRBV19	TRBD1	NA	CASRTGQGAVYNEQFF	TGTGCCAGTAGGACAGGACAGGGGGCGGTCTACAATGAGCAGTTCTTC
TRBJ1-4	TRBV19	NA	NA	CASSILLNEKLFF	TGTGCCAGTAGTATACTATTGAATGAAAAACTGTTTTTT
TRBJ1-2	TRBV30	TRBD1	NA	CAWSGGQGADYGYTF	TGTGCCTGGAGTGGGGGACAGGGGGCGGACTATGGCTACACCTTC
TRBJ1-2	TRBV2	NA	NA	CASQREQGSYYGYTF	TGTGCCAGCCAGAGGGAACAGGGATCTTACTATGGCTACACCTTC
TRBJ2-7	TRBV5-1	NA	once	CASSRSPDNSYEQYF	TGCGCCAGCAGTCGAAGCCCGGACAACTCCTACGAGCAGTACTTC
TRBJ2-5	TRBV7-2	NA	once	CASSWVDSYQETQYF	TGTGCCAGCAGCTGGGTGGACAGCTACCAAGAGACCCAGTACTTC
TRBJ1-2	TRBV5-6	NA	NA	CASSLGGVDYGYTF	TGTGCCAGCAGCTTGGGGGGGGTCGACTATGGCTACACCTTC
TRBJ1-1	TRBV2	NA	NA	CASSEGNSNTEAFF	TGTGCCAGCAGTGAAGGTAACTCGAACACTGAAGCTTTCTTT
TRBJ2-1	TRBV2	TRBD2	NA	CASSEGRLAGGRGEQFF	TGTGCCAGCAGTGAAGGTCGACTAGCGGGGGGCCGAGGTGAGCAGTTCTTC